One sample yielded the 32 T cell receptor beta chains listed below, sequenced in a study of CD8 T cells in ankylosing spondylitis. TCRdb recomputed calls from the 5' RACE reads with MiXCR, one row per CDR3 protein. The sample consists of 200,000 to 300,000 distinct CDR3 sequences, more than 9% of them appearing once. The specimen sequenced was blood, either unsorted or a sorted T cell fraction (not recorded which). All receptors derive from a male donor with ankylosing spondylitis or in good health (not recorded which).

V usage is TRBV7-2 and J usage is TRBJ2-7; tentatively, D is TRBD1 (6 bases). Germline lookup yields CDR1 SGHTA and CDR2 FQGNSA. This CDR3 region has 14 residues. V lost 3 bases and J 9 bases, leaving 18 bases between the germline ends. This CDR3 reads CASSLGPRTELQYF. The DNA for the CDR3 is TGTGCCAGCAGCTTGGGGCCTCGGACAGAATTGCAGTACTTC.

This clonotype appeared a few times. This sequence joins TRBV10-1 and TRBJ1-1; D is uncertain. V was shortened by 4 bases and J by 5 bases, with 11 bases between the two germline ends. This CDR3 contains 13 residues. Germline lookup yields CDR1 WNHNN and CDR2 SYGVQD (reference sequence). CDR3 residues: CASSVDPLTEAFF. CDR3 bases: TGCGCCAGCAGTGTGGACCCTTTAACTGAAGCTTTCTTT.

The table lists this clonotype with a count of one. It may be a read error: a sequence one base away is much more abundant. The CDR3 protein is CASSPPDSCGYTF. CDR3 sequence (DNA): TGTGCCAGCAGCCCCCCGGATAGCTGTGGCTACACCTTC. The chain uses TRBV5-5 and TRBJ1-2, with no clear D. This CDR3 has 13 amino acids. Trimming removed 4 bases from V and 7 bases from J, with 14 bases in between. Germline V gene sequence: CDR1 SGHKS, CDR2 YYEKEE (reference sequence).

There are a few counts of this clonotype. The chain carries TRBV10-3 and TRBJ1-3, with 9 bases aligning to TRBD1. Germline V CDR1 and CDR2: ENHRY, SYGVKD. V lost 5 bases and J lost 8; bases outside the gene matches: 10. The CDR3 has 15 residues. Here the CDR3 reads CAISRPGTGNHTIYF. The CDR3 nucleotides are TGTGCCATCAGTCGTCCCGGGACAGGGAACCACACCATATATTTT.

This clonotype was recorded a few times. The chain combines TRBV29-1 with TRBJ2-3; 11 positions match TRBD2. This CDR3 has 15 residues. Germline V lookup: CDR1 SQVTM, CDR2 ANQGSEA. The J segment lost 2 bases and the V segment lost 6 bases, leaving 7 bases of the junction unmatched. CDR3 sequence: CSVAIAGGNTDTQYF. The CDR3 DNA is TGCAGCGTGGCGATAGCGGGGGGGAACACAGATACGCAGTATTTT.

There are a few counts of this clonotype. This chain joins TRBV18 and TRBJ1-1; 7 bases align to TRBD1. Germline CDR1 KGHSH, CDR2 LQKENI. J lost 4 bases, V lost 4 bases, and 12 bases had no gene match. The CDR3 covers 16 residues. CDR3 in DNA: TGTGCCAGCTCACTACCGACAGGGTCCTGGAGCACTGAAGCTTTCTTT. Translating it yields CASSLPTGSWSTEAFF. The full variable domain, rest sourced from reference TRBV18 and TRBJ1-1, is NAGVMQNPRHLVRRRGQEARLRCSPMKGHSHVYWYRQLPEEGLKFMVYLQKENIIDESGMPKERFSAEFPKEGPSILRIQQVVRGDSAAYFCASSLPTGSWSTEAFFGQGTRLTVV.

Only a few counts were recorded for this clonotype. The chain employs TRBV7-2 and TRBJ2-2; D is uncertain. Trimming shortened V by 4 bases and J by 7 bases, and 13 bases separated the two germline ends. CDR1 is SGHTA, CDR2 FQGNSA, per germline. This CDR3 is 14 amino acids long. CDR3 in amino acids: CASSSLLGIGELFF. CDR3 sequence (DNA): TGTGCCAGCAGCTCGCTCCTAGGCATCGGGGAGCTGTTTTTT.

This clonotype was found many times. CDR3 protein: CASSLSASGLNEQFF. Written as DNA, the CDR3 is TGCGCCAGCAGCTTGTCGGCTAGCGGGCTGAATGAGCAGTTCTTC. The rearrangement uses TRBV5-1 and TRBJ2-1; 8 bases fit TRBD2. Trimming took 1 base from V and 7 from J; bases not matched to a gene: 7. In germline, CDR1 is SGHRS, CDR2 YFSETQ. This CDR3 spans 15 amino acids.

This clonotype was counted ten times or more. The V call is TRBV7-2, the J call TRBJ1-5, with a tentative D call TRBD1 (5 bases). Trimming shortened V by 2 bases and J by 4 bases, and 9 bases separated the two germline ends. CDR1 and CDR2 from the germline V gene are SGHTA and FQGNSA. CDR3 length: 14 amino acids. CDR3 sequence: CASSLLGANQPQHF. DNA for the CDR3: TGTGCCAGCAGCTTACTAGGGGCAAATCAGCCCCAGCATTTT. The whole variable domain, remainder taken from reference TRBV7-2 and TRBJ1-5, is GAGVSQSPSNKVTEKGKDVELRCDPISGHTALYWYRQSLGQGLEFLIYFQGNSAPDKSGLPSDRFSAERTGGSVSTLTIQRTQQEDSAVYLCASSLLGANQPQHFGDGTRLSIL.

This clonotype has a count of ten or more. The CDR3 sequence: CASSLGVLNTEAFF. CDR3 DNA sequence: TGTGCCAGCAGCTTAGGGGTTCTTAACACTGAAGCTTTCTTT. This chain links TRBV5-6 with TRBJ1-1, with D possibly being TRBD1 (5 bases). In germline, CDR1 is SGHDT, CDR2 YYEEEE. V shed 2 bases and J shed 2 bases, with 10 bases lying between them. The CDR3 sequence is 14 residues long.

This clonotype showed up just a few times. The chain combines TRBV20-1 with TRBJ1-1; D gene uncertain. The CDR3 runs to 13 residues. CDR1 and CDR2 (germline): DFQATT, SNEGSKA (reference sequence). The V and J ends lost 3 bases and 7 bases respectively, with 15 bases between them. Written as DNA, the CDR3 is TGCAGTGCTAGTTTTGTTCCGGCCCTTGAAGCTTTCTTT. Translating it yields CSASFVPALEAFF.

This clonotype was observed at least ten times. The J gene is TRBJ2-1, the V gene TRBV20-1, with 11 nucleotides matching TRBD2. CDR1 is DFQATT, CDR2 SNEGSKA, per germline (reference sequence). The V segment lost 5 bases and the J segment 0 bases; nucleotides outside the gene matches: 6. The CDR3 is 16 residues long. The chain's CDR3 is CSAHTSGGLSYNEQFF. As DNA, the CDR3 is TGCAGTGCTCATACTAGCGGGGGCCTCTCCTACAATGAGCAGTTCTTC.

This clonotype showed up many times. J is TRBJ2-5 and V is TRBV12-3 or TRBV12-4; possibly TRBD2 for D (5 bases). The V end was cut by 6 bases, the J end by 4 bases, with 15 bases between. The CDR3 spans 14 residues. The CDR3: CASSNSLAGETQYF. The CDR3 DNA is TGTGCCAGCAGCAACAGTTTGGCGGGAGAGACCCAGTACTTC.

This clonotype has a count of ten or more. The rearrangement uses TRBV9 and TRBJ2-3; TRBD2 matches 9 bases. With V trimmed by 1 base and J by 5 bases, 5 bases remained unmatched. The CDR3 is 15 residues long. Germline V gene data show CDR1 as SGDLS and CDR2 as YYNGEE. CDR3 DNA sequence: TGTGCCAGCAGCGTATCCGCGGGAGGGTTAGATACGCAGTATTTT. Translated: CASSVSAGGLDTQYF.

This clonotype was seen many times. This rearrangement joins TRBV6-1 to TRBJ2-3; 11 bases match TRBD2. After removal of 6 bases from V and 0 bases from J, the junction contained 8 bases not matched to a gene. The germline gives CDR1 MNHNS, CDR2 SASEGT. This CDR3 spans 17 amino acids. For the CDR3, the DNA is TGTGCCAGCAGGCCTAGCGGGGGGAAGTATAGCACAGATACGCAGTATTTT. Translating it yields CASRPSGGKYSTDTQYF.

This clonotype has a count of ten or more. This rearrangement joins TRBV27 to TRBJ2-4; D might be TRBD1 or TRBD2, each matching 5 bases. The CDR3 is 13 residues long. V was clipped by 6 bases and J by 3 bases, with 9 bases between them. Germline CDR1 MNHEY, CDR2 SMNVEV (reference sequence). The CDR3: CASSWDGKNIQYF. CDR3 nucleotides: TGTGCCAGCAGCTGGGACGGCAAAAACATTCAGTACTTC.

This clonotype was observed many times. The rearrangement links TRBV20-1 to TRBJ2-4; D may be TRBD2 (5 bases). CDR1 DFQATT and CDR2 SNEGSKA come from the germline V gene (reference sequence). There are 15 residues in the CDR3. V was shortened by 3 bases and J by 3 bases, with 15 bases between the two germline ends. CDR3 DNA: TGCAGTGCTAGTTCCGGGGATAAAGTCAAAAACATTCAGTACTTC. It specifies CSASSGDKVKNIQYF.

This clonotype was picked up a small number of times. The chain carries TRBV6-2 or TRBV6-3 and TRBJ1-2; no definite D call. Looked up from germline, CDR1 is MNHEY and CDR2 is SVGEGT. Trimming took 8 bases from V and 7 from J, leaving 14 bases between them. CDR3 size: 12 residues. The CDR3 DNA sequence: TGTGCCAGCCGGAGATTCGGGTTTGGCTACACCTTC. Translating gives CASRRFGFGYTF.

This clonotype appeared many times. The chain couples TRBV6-2 or TRBV6-3 to TRBJ2-6; no clear D. Looked up from germline, CDR1 is MNHEY and CDR2 is SVGEGT. V dropped 8 bases and J dropped 1 base, with 15 bases sitting between them. The CDR3 has 16 amino acids. Here the CDR3 reads CASAKYLSSGANVLTF. The DNA for the CDR3 is TGTGCCAGCGCTAAGTATCTGTCTTCTGGGGCCAACGTCCTGACTTTC.

This chain links TRBV7-9 with TRBJ1-2; D is ambiguous. The V gene lost 3 bases and the J gene lost 4 bases, with 21 bases spanning the gap. Germline lookup yields CDR1 SEHNR and CDR2 FQNEAQ (reference sequence). The CDR3 length is 17 residues. CDR3 in DNA: TGTGCCAGCAGCTTCTCTGGTGTGGGGAGCGAATCCTATGGCTACACCTTC. This codes for CASSFSGVGSESYGYTF.

V and J are TRBV2 and TRBJ2-5; D may match TRBD1 or TRBD2 (5 bases each). Germline CDR1 and CDR2: SNHLY and FYNNEI. The ends were cut back, 2 bases at V and 5 bases at J, with 18 bases in the middle. This CDR3 is 16 amino acids long. The CDR3 nucleotides read TGTGCCAGCAGTGAACGGGACCCAGGCAAGAGGGAGACCCAGTACTTC. Its translation: CASSERDPGKRETQYF.

In this sample, this clonotype turned up many times. The chain combines TRBV7-6 with TRBJ2-3, with D perhaps TRBD2 (5 bases). Trimming removed 4 bases from V and 2 bases from J, with 13 bases in between. Germline CDR1 reads SGHVS; CDR2 reads FNYEAQ. CDR3 length: 15 amino acids. CDR3 sequence (DNA): TGTGCCAGCAGCTCGAGGGCGGTTGTCACAGATACGCAGTATTTT. Residues: CASSSRAVVTDTQYF.

This clonotype has at least ten counts. The rearrangement uses TRBV29-1 and TRBJ2-2; D remains unclear. Germline-derived CDR1 and CDR2 are SQVTM and ANQGSEA. Trimming took off 6 bases at V and 5 bases at J, with 22 bases between the two ends. This CDR3 spans 16 amino acids. CDR3 coding DNA: TGCAGCGTCTCGACGCTTACCGCCTTTGGGACCGGGGAGCTGTTTTTT. Its protein is CSVSTLTAFGTGELFF.

This clonotype was picked up many times. The rearrangement joins TRBV10-3 to TRBJ2-5; maybe TRBD1 (6 bases). The CDR3 consists of 13 residues. Germline CDR1 is ENHRY and CDR2 is SYGVKD. V was pared by 4 bases and J by 0 bases, with 6 bases between. CDR3 loop: CAISGTDQETQYF. CDR3 nucleotide sequence: TGTGCCATCAGTGGGACAGACCAAGAGACCCAGTACTTC.

This clonotype appeared many times. The chain carries TRBV7-2 and TRBJ1-4; D is perhaps TRBD1 (5 bases). This CDR3 has 15 amino acids. Germline loops: CDR1 SGHTA, CDR2 FQGNSA. Trimming removed 1 base from V and 8 bases from J, with 14 bases in between. In DNA form, the CDR3 reads TGTGCCAGCAGCTTAGTTAGTCGGGGACGGGAAAAACTGTTTTTT. This translates into CASSLVSRGREKLFF.

This clonotype was detected many times. The rearrangement joins TRBV20-1 to TRBJ2-1, with 11 bases lining up with TRBD2. Per germline, CDR1 DFQATT and CDR2 SNEGSKA (reference sequence). V lost 0 bases to trimming and J lost 8 bases; unmatched junction nucleotides: 6. The CDR3 covers 15 residues. The CDR3 protein is CSARDLAGGSHEQFF. The CDR3 DNA reads TGCAGTGCTAGAGATCTAGCGGGGGGAAGTCATGAGCAGTTCTTC.

The chain has TRBV7-9 and TRBJ1-1; D is perhaps TRBD1 (5 bases). CDR1 and CDR2 (germline): SEHNR, FQNEAQ (reference sequence). This CDR3 is 12 amino acids long. V gave up 6 bases and J gave up 8 bases, with 13 bases separating them. CDR3 sequence: CASSGRRDEAFF. CDR3 nucleotides: TGTGCCAGCAGTGGAAGGCGGGACGAAGCTTTCTTT.

This clonotype has ten or more counts. The V call is TRBV12-3 or TRBV12-4, the J call TRBJ2-5; tentative D call: TRBD2 (6 bases). The CDR3 has 14 amino acids. V was pared by 3 bases and J by 3 bases, with 11 bases between. The CDR3 protein is CASSFLGGEETQYF. CDR3 DNA sequence: TGTGCCAGCAGTTTTCTGGGCGGGGAAGAGACCCAGTACTTC.

This clonotype was seen repeatedly, ten times or more. The chain is built from TRBV10-3 and TRBJ2-3; 12 bases fit TRBD2. J lost 8 bases, V lost 2 bases, and 11 bases had no gene match. Germline assignment: CDR1 ENHRY and CDR2 SYGVKD. The CDR3 is 17 amino acids. The CDR3 reads CAISEGALAGGPTTQYF. The DNA of the CDR3 is TGTGCCATCAGTGAGGGTGCGCTAGCGGGAGGGCCGACTACGCAGTATTTT.

The chain employs TRBV29-1 and TRBJ2-1, with a weak D call TRBD1 (6 bases). V was clipped by 7 bases and J by 5 bases, with 12 bases between them. CDR3 length: 12 residues. Germline V CDR1 and CDR2: SQVTM, ANQGSEA. CDR3 amino acids: CSALQGDNEQFF. CDR3 bases: TGCAGCGCTCTACAGGGAGACAATGAGCAGTTCTTC.

This clonotype was counted at least ten times. This sequence joins TRBV3-1 and TRBJ2-1; tentatively, D is TRBD1 (5 bases). CDR1 and CDR2 (germline): LGHDT, YNNKEL (reference sequence). V was cut by 0 bases and J by 4 bases, with 10 bases left in between. The CDR3 length is 15 residues. CDR3 bases: TGTGCCAGCAGCCAAGAGGCAGGGAAATACAATGAGCAGTTCTTC. Translation gives CASSQEAGKYNEQFF.

J is TRBJ2-7 and V is TRBV10-1; 12 bases align to TRBD2. Trimming took 0 bases from V and 5 from J; bases not matched to a gene: 5. The germline gives CDR1 WNHNN, CDR2 SYGVQD (reference sequence). The CDR3 consists of 16 residues. CDR3 sequence reads: CASSESLTSGRNEQYF. DNA for the CDR3: TGCGCCAGCAGTGAGTCCTTGACTAGCGGGAGAAACGAGCAGTACTTC.